These T cell receptor beta chains were read from a single sample in a study of cytomegalovirus exposure and HLA in healthy donors. TCRdb keeps only in-frame clones here, not all; method: immunoSEQ multiplex PCR. The sample comprises about 95,000 clones, around four fifths of which are singletons, and about 5% rests with the top ten. Sequencing input: PBMCs. These receptor sequences come from a woman in her thirties or forties in good health and CMV-seronegative. CDR3s include the opening cysteine and the closing phenylalanine or tryptophan.

j_call cdr3_length v_call cdr3_aa
TRBJ1-1 15 TRBV6-1 CASSGQGVGKSEAFF
TRBJ1-2 15 TRBV7-8 CASSPPGQGAYGYTF
TRBJ2-3 13 TRBV5-8 CASSTVITDTQYF
TRBJ2-1 13 TRBV7-2 CASSPSVYNEQFF
TRBJ2-1 16 TRBV9 CASSVEWGGFYNEQFF
TRBJ2-5 11 TRBV20-1 CSAGGKETQYF
TRBJ2-5 14 TRBV6-6 CASKGDKSWETQYF
TRBJ1-1 15 TRBV14 CASSQTGGPNTEAFF
TRBJ2-7 12 TRBV7-2 CASNELSYEQYF
TRBJ1-2 15 TRBV30 CAWEGDSLIHYGYTF
TRBJ1-1 19 TRBV11-2 CASSLGHLGQGLQNTEAFF
TRBJ1-2 14 TRBV10-3 CATLLGQGLYGYTF
TRBJ2-7 13 TRBV19 CASSSGVIYEQYF
TRBJ2-3 14 TRBV19 CASSSDAGTGKEYF
TRBJ1-3 12 TRBV21-1 CASTLNRNTIYF
TRBJ2-3 13 TRBV29-1 CSAPGLAVDTQYF
TRBJ1-1 12 TRBV7-9 CASSWSAGAAFF
TRBJ1-1 14 TRBV29-1 CSVARGGAFAEAFF
TRBJ1-2 13 TRBV10-3 CASTGGDGYGYTF
TRBJ2-5 12 TRBV2 CASTLAQETQYF
TRBJ1-5 13 TRBV2 CASSRQGDQPQHF
TRBJ1-4 16 TRBV30 CAWSRGGVATNEKLFF
TRBJ1-2 14 TRBV2 CASSEARQAAGYTF
TRBJ2-2 16 TRBV9 CASSPRAGSGTGELFF
TRBJ2-3 16 TRBV9 CASSSRVTLAGNTQYF
TRBJ2-5 15 TRBV7-2 CASSLGDRVQETQYF
TRBJ1-2 13 TRBV19 CASTSTGIYGYTF
TRBJ2-2 15 TRBV6-1 CASKRDRVNTGELFF
TRBJ1-1 13 TRBV30 CAWTRGMNTEAFF
TRBJ2-7 14 TRBV19 CASSTPGQTYEQYF
TRBJ1-2 15 TRBV5-1 CASSLGQGALYGYTF
TRBJ2-7 15 TRBV6-6 CASSRELGGTDEQYF
TRBJ2-7 14 TRBV5-1 CASSLGGGGYEQYF
TRBJ2-7 14 TRBV19 CASAWGQGSYEQYF
TRBJ2-6 18 TRBV5-1 CASSLATGGSGGANVLTF
TRBJ1-3 15 TRBV6-1 CASSVQGPGGNTIYF
TRBJ2-5 13 TRBV7-2 CASSPGVGETQYF